The rows below give T cell receptor beta chains drawn from one sample of a study of CD8 T cells in Susac syndrome. TCRdb used MiXCR to reprocess the immunoSEQ multiplex PCR reads, holding one entry per CDR3 protein. The sample has 100,000 or so distinct CDR3 sequences, around 90% seen once. The specimen was CD8+ T cells from PBMCs. These receptors all come from a human donor in good health. The CDR3 runs from the conserved cysteine through the conserved F or W. The D gene is left open where the match is weak. Expanded clones get a size class; other rows say once, few or many, or leave the size out.

d_call	clone_size	v_call	j_call	cdr3_aa	cdr3_nt
NA	NA	TRBV19	TRBJ2-7	CATRQGGGTYEQYF	TGTGCCACCAGACAAGGCGGCGGAACCTACGAGCAGTACTTC
NA	NA	TRBV5-1	TRBJ2-3	CASSALLSGEGTDTQYF	TGCGCCAGCAGCGCCCTACTCAGCGGAGAAGGGACAGATACGCAGTATTTT
TRBD1	NA	TRBV9	TRBJ2-7	CASSVSPRQGYEQYF	TGTGCCAGCAGCGTAAGTCCCCGACAGGGCTACGAGCAGTACTTC
NA	NA	TRBV18	TRBJ2-5	CASSPSGETQYF	TGTGCCAGCTCACCTTCCGGAGAGACCCAGTACTTC
TRBD2	NA	TRBV28	TRBJ2-2	CASSLAGGGSGELFF	TGTGCCAGCAGTTTAGCTGGTGGCGGGAGCGGGGAGCTGTTTTTT
TRBD2	NA	TRBV25-1	TRBJ2-7	CASSELGGSYEQYF	TGTGCCAGCAGTGAATTGGGGGGGAGTTACGAGCAGTACTTC
TRBD1	NA	TRBV5-1	TRBJ2-7	CASSATGVEQYF	TGCGCCAGCAGCGCGACAGGGGTTGAGCAGTACTTC
TRBD1	NA	TRBV12-3/TRBV12-4	TRBJ2-7	CASRQGGLGYEQYF	TGTGCCAGCAGACAAGGGGGCTTGGGCTACGAGCAGTACTTC
TRBD2	NA	TRBV19	TRBJ2-1	CASSSLAGSYNEQFF	TGTGCCAGTAGTTCTCTAGCGGGATCATACAATGAGCAGTTCTTC
NA	few	TRBV4-1	TRBJ2-7	CASSQGEGRSWSSYEQYF	TGCGCCAGCAGCCAAGGAGAGGGACGGTCCTGGAGCTCCTACGAGCAGTACTTC
NA	NA	TRBV29-1	TRBJ1-5	CSVSQGHGNQPQHF	TGCAGCGTTTCCCAGGGGCATGGCAATCAGCCCCAGCATTTT
TRBD2	NA	TRBV7-9	TRBJ2-3	CASPMGLAGDTQYF	TGTGCCAGCCCTATGGGACTAGCGGGAGATACGCAGTATTTT
NA	NA	TRBV5-1	TRBJ1-1	CASSSIYGTEAFF	TGCGCCAGCAGCTCAATATACGGAACTGAAGCTTTCTTT
NA	NA	TRBV29-1	TRBJ1-1	CSAGESTEAFF	TGCAGCGCCGGTGAATCTACTGAAGCTTTCTTT
NA	NA	TRBV28	TRBJ2-7	CASGRDLPPYEQYF	TGTGCCAGTGGCAGGGACTTACCCCCCTACGAGCAGTACTTC
NA	NA	TRBV6-5	TRBJ2-2	CASSYRDESAGELFF	TGTGCCAGCAGTTACCGGGACGAGTCGGCCGGGGAGCTGTTTTTT